The T cell receptor (beta chain) under discussion was sequenced for a study of cytomegalovirus exposure and HLA in healthy donors. Study-level points and caveats: Per a later analysis, under 20,000 TCR beta sequences showed association with HLA alleles at 0.05 false discovery rate. Fewer N-insertions than the approximately 700-donor mean were reportedly shown by an Asian-associated ancestry cluster in a later analysis. Researchers catalogued some 160 TCR beta chains as cytomegalovirus-associated.

PCR involved 60 Vbeta and 13 Jbeta primers. Only in-frame clones appear in the TCRdb table, and some are missing; sequencing was by immunoSEQ multiplex PCR. The sample consists of about 180,000 clones, around 77% of them appearing once. The V end lost 7 bases, the J end lost 10 bases, and 11 bases lay between the germline ends. The length of the CDR3 is 10 residues. The germline CDR1 and CDR2 sequences are SQVTM and ANQGSEA. In the case of this clone: The antigen remains undetermined.

The chain recombines TRBV29-1 with TRBJ2-1, with D possibly being TRBD1 (5 bases). This sequence originates from a man aged 55 to 70 in good health and CMV-seronegative. Sequencing input: PBMCs. The CDR3 nucleotides read TGCAGCGGCCGGACAAACGAGCAGTTCTTC. Translation gives CSGRTNEQFF.